The present entry profiles one T cell receptor (beta chain) with its context. Antigen unknown. This sample is drawn from a study of beta chain features in type 1 diabetes. Overall study results and limits: VDJ junctions from patients with type 1 diabetes contained fewer insertions and more deletions. For TCRB rearrangement, an influence of HLA type remained unresolved here.

J gave up 8 bases and V 4 bases, and 10 bases lay outside the gene matches. CDR3 length equals 15 residues. CDR1 PRHDT and CDR2 FYEKMQ come from the germline V gene (reference sequence). The sequenced template was cDNA made from the entire isolated RNA. TCRdb's table, derived via immunoSEQ multiplex PCR, lists solely in-frame clones and lacks some. Of approximately 37,000 clones listed, about 52% are singletons. Purities in excess of 95% were seen in all sorted populations. The sample comprised central memory CD4+ T cells from blood. This TCR derives from a woman aged 18-29 years in good health. V and J are TRBV13 and TRBJ1-3; 8 bases align to TRBD1. For the CDR3, the DNA is TGTGCCAGCAGCTCCGCCCGGACAGGGCGGGACACCATATATTTT. It encodes CASSSARTGRDTIYF. The whole variable domain, remainder taken from reference TRBV13 and TRBJ1-3, is AAGVIQSPRHLIKEKRETATLKCYPIPRHDTVYWYQQGPGQDPQFLISFYEKMQSDKGSIPDRFSAQQFSDYHSELNMSSLELGDSALYFCASSSARTGRDTIYFGEGSWLTVV.